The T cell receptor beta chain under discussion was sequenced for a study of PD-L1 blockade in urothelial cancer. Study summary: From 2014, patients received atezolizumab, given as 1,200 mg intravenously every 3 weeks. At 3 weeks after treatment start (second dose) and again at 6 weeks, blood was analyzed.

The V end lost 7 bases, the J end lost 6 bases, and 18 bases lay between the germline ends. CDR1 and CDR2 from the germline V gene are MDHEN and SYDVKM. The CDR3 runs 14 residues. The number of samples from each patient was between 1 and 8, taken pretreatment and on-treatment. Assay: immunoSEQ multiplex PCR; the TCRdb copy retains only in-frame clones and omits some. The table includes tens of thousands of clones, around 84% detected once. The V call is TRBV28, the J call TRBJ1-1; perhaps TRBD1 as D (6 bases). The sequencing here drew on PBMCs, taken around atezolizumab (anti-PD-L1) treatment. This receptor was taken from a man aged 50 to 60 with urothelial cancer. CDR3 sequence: CASTETNRDPEAFF. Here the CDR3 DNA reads TGTGCCAGCACTGAAACCAACAGGGACCCTGAAGCTTTCTTT.